This TCR beta chain appears in the sequencing data of a study of cytomegalovirus exposure and HLA in healthy donors. Broader study findings: Prior analysis indicated that the majority of TCR beta V segments exhibited productivity approximately 87% or approximately 30% of the time. The study designated about 160 TCR beta chains cytomegalovirus-associated. Available immune exposure information was restricted to CMV serostatus only.

This clone showed up just once. The target antigen is unknown. In germline, CDR1 is SQVTM, CDR2 ANQGSEA. The CDR3 has 14 amino acids. Trimming took off 7 bases at V and 2 bases at J, with 18 bases between the two ends. PCR was performed using 60 Vbeta and 13 Jbeta primers. The data were produced by immunoSEQ multiplex PCR, yet TCRdb's version contains in-frame clones alone and is incomplete. Among around 110,000 clones, approximately 81% were seen once, and the ten largest hold about 2.3%. Material for sequencing was PBMCs. The sequence was collected from a man aged 30 to 45 in good health and CMV-seronegative. The chain combines TRBV29-1 with TRBJ2-7, with a possible D match to TRBD1 (6 bases). The CDR3 loop reads CSGRSGHGPYEQYF. CDR3 DNA: TGCAGCGGGCGGTCGGGACATGGACCCTACGAGCAGTACTTC.